These 4 T cell receptor beta chains were sequenced from one sample in a study of cytomegalovirus exposure and HLA in healthy donors. This PCR relied on a set of 60 Vbeta primers and 13 Jbeta primers. TCRdb's table, derived via immunoSEQ multiplex PCR, lists solely in-frame clones and lacks some. The sample lists approximately 110,000 clones, about 74% occurring once. Sample: PBMCs. Receptor source: a woman aged 45 to 65 in good health and CMV-seropositive.

The CDR3 DNA is TGTGCCACCAGCAGAGATATGGGAGGGGAGACCCAGTACTTC. Protein sequence: CATSRDMGGETQYF. This chain uses TRBV15 with TRBJ2-5; 7 bases fit TRBD2. The length of the CDR3 is 14 residues. CDR1 is LNHNV and CDR2 is YYDKDF in the germline V gene (reference sequence). J gave up 5 bases and V 0 bases, and 3 bases lay outside the gene matches.

The chain employs TRBV9 and TRBJ2-1; possible D gene TRBD1, 5 bases. The CDR3 is 13 amino acids. V shed 1 base and J shed 8 bases, with 10 bases lying between them. Germline V gene sequence: CDR1 SGDLS, CDR2 YYNGEE. In nucleotides, the CDR3 is TGTGCCAGCAGCGTAAGGGGTGTCGATGAGCAGTTCTTC. Translating it yields CASSVRGVDEQFF. The variable domain in full, completed from reference TRBV9 and TRBJ2-1, reads DSGVTQTPKHLITATGQRVTLRCSPRSGDLSVYWYQQSLDQGLQFLIQYYNGEERAKGNILERFSAQQFPDLHSELNLSSLELGDSALYFCASSVRGVDEQFFGPGTRLTVL.

V usage is TRBV5-6 and J usage is TRBJ2-7; D ambiguous. V lost 1 base and J lost 3, with 8 bases in between. Germline-derived CDR1 and CDR2 are SGHDT and YYEEEE. This CDR3 has 13 residues. The CDR3 DNA sequence: TGTGCCAGCAGCTTGCGGCCGGGCTACGAGCAGTACTTC. The encoded protein is CASSLRPGYEQYF.

The chain has TRBV7-2 and TRBJ1-2; 7 nucleotides align to TRBD1. The CDR3 is 15 amino acids. J gave up 11 bases and V 2 bases, and 14 bases lay outside the gene matches. CDR1 and CDR2 (germline): SGHTA, FQGNSA. The CDR3 protein is CASSLLGVGQTAYTF. DNA of the CDR3: TGTGCCAGCAGCTTATTGGGAGTGGGACAGACCGCTTACACCTTC. Variable domain in full (rest from reference TRBV7-2 and TRBJ1-2): GAGVSQSPSNKVTEKGKDVELRCDPISGHTALYWYRQSLGQGLEFLIYFQGNSAPDKSGLPSDRFSAERTGGSVSTLTIQRTQQEDSAVYLCASSLLGVGQTAYTFGSGTRLTVV.